This T cell receptor beta chain was found in a study of patients and donors after allogeneic stem cell transplantation. In germline, CDR1 is SGHDT, CDR2 YYEEEE. This CDR3 has 17 residues. V was clipped by 3 bases and J by 2 bases; unmatched bases: 9. Via MiXCR, TCRdb re-called the RT-PCR reads, giving one row per CDR3 protein. The data show some 200,000 distinct CDR3 sequences, 41% seen once. The receptor was isolated from a human donor who was either an allogeneic HSCT recipient or a stem cell or donor lymphocyte infusion donor (not recorded which). It is not recorded whose cells these are; they may come from a transplant donor. V is TRBV5-6 and J is TRBJ2-3; 10 bases are a match to TRBD2. Sample: blood, either unsorted or a sorted T cell fraction (not recorded which). CDR3 DNA sequence: TGTGCCAGCAGCTGGGCCACTAGCGGGGCACTCACAGATACGCAGTATTTT. Encoded protein: CASSWATSGALTDTQYF.